Listed below are T cell receptor beta chains from one sample, sequenced in a study of patients and donors after allogeneic stem cell transplantation. MiXCR was run by TCRdb on the RT-PCR reads, yielding one entry per CDR3 protein. The repertoire holds about 110,000 distinct CDR3 sequences, with less than 45% as singletons. The sample taken for sequencing was blood, either unsorted or a sorted T cell fraction (not recorded which). The source of these receptors is a human donor who was either an allogeneic HSCT recipient or a stem cell or donor lymphocyte infusion donor (not recorded which). It is not recorded whose cells these are; they may come from a transplant donor. Both conserved end residues are part of each CDR3. The D gene is left open where the match is weak. Rows give clone size only sometimes, using once, few, many, or a class for an expanded clone.

few,TRBV6-5,TRBJ1-2,-,TGTGCCAGCAGCCCCTCCAGGAGATCCTATGGCTACACCTTC,CASSPSRRSYGYTF
-,TRBV11-3,TRBJ2-5,-,TGTGCCTGCAGCCCTAACCCGGGACTCCTGGAGACCCAGTACTTC,CACSPNPGLLETQYF
-,TRBV19,TRBJ2-7,-,TGTGCCAGTAGTATCCGAAGAGGGGCCTACGAGCAGTACTTC,CASSIRRGAYEQYF
few,TRBV28,TRBJ1-2,TRBD1,TGTGCCAGCAGTTCCTTTGGGGACAGTAACTATGGCTACACCTTC,CASSSFGDSNYGYTF
few,TRBV15,TRBJ1-3,-,TGTGCCACCAGCAGAGAAATCTCCGGAAACACCATATATTTT,CATSREISGNTIYF
-,TRBV7-8,TRBJ2-5,-,TGTGCCAGCAGCCAGAATCATAGGGCCGAAGAGACCCAGTACTTC,CASSQNHRAEETQYF
few,TRBV28,TRBJ2-5,TRBD2,TGTGCCAGCAGTTCCGCAGGACTAGCGGGGCGAGAGACCCAGTACTTC,CASSSAGLAGRETQYF
few,TRBV7-9,TRBJ2-7,-,TGTGCCAGCAGCTTATGGGGTCCCTACGAGCAGTACTTC,CASSLWGPYEQYF
few,TRBV12-3/TRBV12-4,TRBJ2-5,-,TGTGCCAGCAGTTTTCGGTCGGAGACCCAGTACTTC,CASSFRSETQYF
few,TRBV5-1,TRBJ1-1,-,TGCGCCAGCAGCTTGTCGGCAGATGAAGCTTTCTTT,CASSLSADEAFF
many,TRBV7-2,TRBJ1-3,-,TGTGCCAGCAGCACTCGGGGACAAGGAAACACCATATATTTT,CASSTRGQGNTIYF
few,TRBV20-1,TRBJ2-3,-,TGCAGTGCTAGAGAGGTCGGGAGCCCAGATACGCAGTATTTT,CSAREVGSPDTQYF
many,TRBV29-1,TRBJ2-1,-,TGCAGCACACAGACGAGCTCCTACAATGAGCAGTTCTTC,CSTQTSSYNEQFF
few,TRBV12-3/TRBV12-4,TRBJ1-4,-,TGTGCCAGCAGCCCTCAGAGCTGGGAGGGGGAAAAACTGTTTTTT,CASSPQSWEGEKLFF
-,TRBV24-1,TRBJ2-3,TRBD2,TGTGCCACCAGTGATCTGAGCGGGAGGGCCTCAGATACGCAGTATTTT,CATSDLSGRASDTQYF
-,TRBV29-1,TRBJ2-5,-,TGCAGCGTTGAATACTGGCAGACCCAGTACTTC,CSVEYWQTQYF
-,TRBV18,TRBJ1-2,-,TGTGCCAGCTCACCACAGGGGAAGGAGGGCTACACCTTC,CASSPQGKEGYTF
-,TRBV15,TRBJ1-4,-,TGTGCCACCAGCAGAGCGGCAGGAACTAATGAAAAACTGTTTTTT,CATSRAAGTNEKLFF
-,TRBV20-1,TRBJ1-5,-,TGCAGTGCTAGCCAGGGCAATCAGCCCCAGCATTTT,CSASQGNQPQHF
-,TRBV7-9,TRBJ1-4,-,TGTGCCAGCAGCTCTCGAGGTGAAAAACTGTTTTTT,CASSSRGEKLFF
few,TRBV5-1,TRBJ1-5,-,TGCGCCAGCAGCCCTGACACTCGTGATCAGCCCCAGCATTTT,CASSPDTRDQPQHF
-,TRBV11-2,TRBJ1-4,-,TGTGCCAGCAGCCCCAGTCCGGCCAACCTGTATAATGAAAAACTGTTTTTT,CASSPSPANLYNEKLFF
-,TRBV4-3,TRBJ2-5,-,TGCGCCAGCAGCCAAAGTGGTGGGATGCAAGAGACCCAGTACTTC,CASSQSGGMQETQYF